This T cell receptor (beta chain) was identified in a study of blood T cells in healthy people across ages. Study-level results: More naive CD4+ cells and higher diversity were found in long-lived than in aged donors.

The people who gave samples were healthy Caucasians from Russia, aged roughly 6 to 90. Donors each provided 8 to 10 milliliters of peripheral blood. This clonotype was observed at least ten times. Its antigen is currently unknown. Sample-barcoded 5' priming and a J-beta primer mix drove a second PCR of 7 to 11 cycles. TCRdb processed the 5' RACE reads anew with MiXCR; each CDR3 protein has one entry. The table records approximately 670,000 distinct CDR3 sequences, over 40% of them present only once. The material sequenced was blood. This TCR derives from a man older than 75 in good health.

CDR3 protein: CASRETGLRTDTQYF. CDR3 DNA sequence: TGCGCCAGCAGAGAGACAGGGTTGCGCACAGATACGCAGTATTTT. This chain joins TRBV4-3 and TRBJ2-3, with 7 bases matching TRBD1. V lost 6 bases to trimming and J lost 1 base; unmatched junction nucleotides: 7. This CDR3 spans 15 amino acids. Germline V gene lookup returns CDR1 LGHNA and CDR2 YSLEER.